This section outlines one TCR beta chain sequence together with its context. This clonotype was observed a handful of times. Its antigen has not been determined. There are no base qualities to consult, and no much larger clone falls within one base. The library was built by means of 5' RACE. Sequencer: Illumina HiSeq 2000. Template switching introduced a universal primer binding site; the final cDNA contained a unique molecular identifier, enabling accurate counting of TCR cDNA molecules. Specific primers in the conserved constant-segment region were used to synthesize first-strand cDNA for TCR alpha and beta chains. To control for contamination, every cDNA library carried two barcodes: a SMART-Mk sample barcode plus Illumina barcodes. TruSeq adapter sequences and Illumina sample barcodes were added in two successive PCR steps. The Illumina HiSeq platform was used with custom primers to sequence TCR alpha and beta cDNA libraries. The authors' analysis ran thus. Unique molecular identifiers were extracted from raw reads with MiGEC, and CDR3 positions were determined with MiXCR. For each individual, recombination models were inferred using an EM algorithm with the repgenHMM and IGoR tools. Shared clonotypes were analyzed with the tcR package in R, and sharing was normalized by the product of cloneset sizes. To study raw recombination without the effects of thymic and clonal selection, out-of-frame nonproductive sequences were analyzed. TCRdb's own reprocessing of the public reads used fastp at Q25 and MiXCR and kept productive beta chains. Records with the same CDR3 protein are collapsed into one entry carrying the most frequent genes and DNA. None of the V and J calls come from the authors' own analysis; TCRdb made them. The sample data list roughly 250,000 distinct CDR3 sequences, and roughly 7% of these were observed just once. About 3.6% of the sample goes to the ten largest clones.

Via the germline V gene, CDR1 is SGHAT and CDR2 FQNNGV. CDR3 length: 15 amino acids, cysteine to phenylalanine. This entry keeps only the CDR3 DNA: 45 bases, framed from base 1. V ends up 4 bases short and J 9 bases short, with an unmatched junction base count of 11. These data are taken from a study of identical twins (dated by TCRdb to between 2015 and 2016). Background for the entire study: The study deep-sequenced TCR alpha and beta repertoires from monozygotic twins, unrelated adults of various ages and cord blood to test whether fetal clonotypes persist. To rule out contamination, replicate twin experiments were performed at different times with different library preparation protocols. Study-wide findings and limitations: Because the same donors could not be followed over many years, conclusions were based on cross-sectional statistical analysis. In monozygotic twins, out-of-frame TCR alpha sharing was systematically underestimated by recombination models, although the models agreed with sharing between unrelated individuals. Compared with coincidental sharing between unrelated individuals, an excess of low generation-probability sequences was observed among out-of-frame TCR alpha sequences shared between twins. Excess twin sharing in beta out-of-frame sequences was weaker because fewer shared sequences lowered the signal-to-noise ratio. Zero-insertion analyses could be partly confounded by invariant T cells such as MAIT and iNKT, though diverse VJ usage argued against such confounding for most clonotypes. Fewer insertions were carried by abundant cord blood beta clonotypes, a similar but weaker trend appeared in young adult naive repertoires, and no such trend appeared in memory repertoires.

Every donor was a healthy Caucasian. Three pairs of female monozygotic twins, all aged roughly 18 to 29 years, were included in the twin cohort. Miltenyi CD45RO+ enrichment and human naive T-cell isolation kits were used to isolate memory (CD45RO+) and naive T cells from PBMC. These same records also appear under a second study, on yellow fever vaccine responses in identical twins. The second paper states: The authors reported that the T cell response to vaccination in identical twins appeared partly convergent and partly personalized. In identical twins, the study followed T cell clones that responded to the vaccine with precision.

This chain joins TRBV11-2 to TRBJ2-2; 7 bases in between match TRBD2. This receptor was taken from a woman younger than 30 in good health. Material for sequencing was memory (CD45RO+) T cells sorted from blood. This sample's cell subset or site label indicates: CD45RO+ enriched T cells. The CDR3 protein: CASSSRLKRERELFF. In nucleotide form, the sequence is TGTGCCAGCAGCTCCCGCCTAAAGCGGGAAAGGGAGCTGTTTTTT.